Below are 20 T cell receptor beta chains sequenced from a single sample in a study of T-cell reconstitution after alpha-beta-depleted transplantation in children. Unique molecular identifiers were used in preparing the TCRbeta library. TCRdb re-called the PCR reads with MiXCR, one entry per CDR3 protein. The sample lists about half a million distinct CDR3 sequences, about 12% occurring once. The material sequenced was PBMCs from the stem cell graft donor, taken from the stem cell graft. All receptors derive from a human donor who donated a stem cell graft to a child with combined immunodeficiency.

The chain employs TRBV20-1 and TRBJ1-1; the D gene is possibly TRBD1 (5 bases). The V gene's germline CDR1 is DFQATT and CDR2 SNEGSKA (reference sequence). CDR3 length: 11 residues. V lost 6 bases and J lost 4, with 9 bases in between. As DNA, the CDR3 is TGCAGTGCGGTGGACATCACTGAAGCTTTCTTT. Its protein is CSAVDITEAFF.

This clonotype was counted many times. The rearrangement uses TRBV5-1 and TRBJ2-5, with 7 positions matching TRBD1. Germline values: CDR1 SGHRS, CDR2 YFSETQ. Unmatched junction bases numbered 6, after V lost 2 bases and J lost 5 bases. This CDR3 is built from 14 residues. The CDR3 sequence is CASSFNRGDETQYF. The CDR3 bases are TGCGCCAGCAGCTTCAACAGGGGAGATGAGACCCAGTACTTC.

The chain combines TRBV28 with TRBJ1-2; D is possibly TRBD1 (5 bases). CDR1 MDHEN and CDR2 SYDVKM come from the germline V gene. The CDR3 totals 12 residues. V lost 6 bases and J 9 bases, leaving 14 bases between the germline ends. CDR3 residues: CASRHLGESYTF. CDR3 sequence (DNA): TGTGCCAGCAGACACTTGGGGGAGAGCTACACCTTC.

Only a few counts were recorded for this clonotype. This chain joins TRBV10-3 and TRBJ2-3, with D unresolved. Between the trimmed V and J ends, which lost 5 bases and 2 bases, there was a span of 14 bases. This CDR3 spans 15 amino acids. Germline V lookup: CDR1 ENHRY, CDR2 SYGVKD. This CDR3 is CAISRTGGDTDTQYF. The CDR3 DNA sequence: TGTGCCATCAGTCGGACGGGTGGGGACACAGATACGCAGTATTTT.

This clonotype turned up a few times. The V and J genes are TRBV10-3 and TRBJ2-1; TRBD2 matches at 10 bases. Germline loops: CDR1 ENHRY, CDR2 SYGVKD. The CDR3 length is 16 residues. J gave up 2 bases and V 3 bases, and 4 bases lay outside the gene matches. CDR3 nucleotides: TGTGCCATCAGTGATACGACTAGCGGGCCCTACAATGAGCAGTTCTTC. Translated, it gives CAISDTTSGPYNEQFF.

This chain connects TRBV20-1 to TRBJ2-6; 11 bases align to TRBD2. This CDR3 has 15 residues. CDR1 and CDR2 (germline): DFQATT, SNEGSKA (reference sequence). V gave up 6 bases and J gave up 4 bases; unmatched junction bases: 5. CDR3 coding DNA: TGCAGTGCAACACTAGCGGGGGCAGGGGCCAACGTCCTGACTTTC. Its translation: CSATLAGAGANVLTF.

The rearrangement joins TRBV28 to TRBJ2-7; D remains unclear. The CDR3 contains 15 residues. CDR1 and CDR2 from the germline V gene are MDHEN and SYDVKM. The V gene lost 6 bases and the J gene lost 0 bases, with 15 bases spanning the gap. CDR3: CASRYLGLPSYEQYF. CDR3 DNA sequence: TGTGCCAGCAGGTATCTAGGCCTCCCCTCCTACGAGCAGTACTTC.

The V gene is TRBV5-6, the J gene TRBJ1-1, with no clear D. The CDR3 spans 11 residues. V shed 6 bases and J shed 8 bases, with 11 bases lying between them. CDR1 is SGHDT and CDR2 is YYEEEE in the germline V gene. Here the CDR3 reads CASTLGREAFF. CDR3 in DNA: TGTGCCAGCACCCTGGGGAGAGAAGCTTTCTTT.

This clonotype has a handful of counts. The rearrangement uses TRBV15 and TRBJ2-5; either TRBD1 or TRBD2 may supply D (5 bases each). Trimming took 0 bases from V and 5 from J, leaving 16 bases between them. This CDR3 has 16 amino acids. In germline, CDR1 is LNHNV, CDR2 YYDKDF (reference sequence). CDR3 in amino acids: CATSRDLGGRMETQYF. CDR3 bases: TGTGCCACCAGCAGAGATCTTGGGGGAAGGATGGAGACCCAGTACTTC. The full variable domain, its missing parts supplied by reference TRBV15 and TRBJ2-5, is DAMVIQNPRYQVTQFGKPVTLSCSQTLNHNVMYWYQQKSSQAPKLLFHYYDKDFNNEADTPDNFQSRRPNTSFCFLDIRSPGLGDTAMYLCATSRDLGGRMETQYFGPGTRLLVL.

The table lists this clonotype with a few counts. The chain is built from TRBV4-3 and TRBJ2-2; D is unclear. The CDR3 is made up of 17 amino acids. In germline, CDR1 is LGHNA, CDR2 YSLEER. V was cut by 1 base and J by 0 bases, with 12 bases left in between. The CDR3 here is CASSQVIGFANTGELFF. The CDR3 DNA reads TGCGCCAGCAGCCAAGTAATCGGATTCGCGAACACCGGGGAGCTGTTTTTT.

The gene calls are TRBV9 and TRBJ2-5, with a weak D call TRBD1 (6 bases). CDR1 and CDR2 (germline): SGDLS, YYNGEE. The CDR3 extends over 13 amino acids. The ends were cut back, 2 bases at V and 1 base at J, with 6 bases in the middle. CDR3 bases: TGTGCCAGCAGCGTGGGGGCCCAAGAGACCCAGTACTTC. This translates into CASSVGAQETQYF.

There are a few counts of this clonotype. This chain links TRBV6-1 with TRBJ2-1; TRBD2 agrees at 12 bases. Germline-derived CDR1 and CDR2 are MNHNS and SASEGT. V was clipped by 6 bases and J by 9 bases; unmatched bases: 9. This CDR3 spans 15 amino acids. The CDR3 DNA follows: TGTGCCAGCAGCCTGCGGACTAGCGGGGTCGCTGAGCAGTTCTTC. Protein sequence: CASSLRTSGVAEQFF.

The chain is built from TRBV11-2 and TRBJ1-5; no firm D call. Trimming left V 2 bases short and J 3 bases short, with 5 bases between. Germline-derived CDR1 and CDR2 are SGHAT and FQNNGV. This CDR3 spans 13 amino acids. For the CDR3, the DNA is TGTGCCAGCAGCTTAAGGGCCAATCAGCCCCAGCATTTT. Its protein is CASSLRANQPQHF.

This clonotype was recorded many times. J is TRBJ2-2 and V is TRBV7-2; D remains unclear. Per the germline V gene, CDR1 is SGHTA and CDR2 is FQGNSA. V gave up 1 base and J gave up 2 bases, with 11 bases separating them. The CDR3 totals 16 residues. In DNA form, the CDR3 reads TGTGCCAGCAGCTTAGAGCCAGATAGAAACACCGGGGAGCTGTTTTTT. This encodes CASSLEPDRNTGELFF. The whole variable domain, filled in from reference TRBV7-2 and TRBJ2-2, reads GAGVSQSPSNKVTEKGKDVELRCDPISGHTALYWYRQSLGQGLEFLIYFQGNSAPDKSGLPSDRFSAERTGGSVSTLTIQRTQQEDSAVYLCASSLEPDRNTGELFFGEGSRLTVL.

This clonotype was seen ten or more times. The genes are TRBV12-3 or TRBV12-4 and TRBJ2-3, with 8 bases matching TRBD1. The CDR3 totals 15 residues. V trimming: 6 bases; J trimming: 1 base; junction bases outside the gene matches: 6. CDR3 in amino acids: CASRWTGMGTDTQYF. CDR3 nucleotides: TGTGCCAGCAGGTGGACAGGGATGGGCACAGATACGCAGTATTTT.

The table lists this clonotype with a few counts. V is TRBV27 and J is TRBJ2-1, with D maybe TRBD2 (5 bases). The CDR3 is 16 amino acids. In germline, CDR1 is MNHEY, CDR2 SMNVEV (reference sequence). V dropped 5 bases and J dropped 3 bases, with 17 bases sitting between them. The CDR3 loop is CASSTPGGAVYNEQFF. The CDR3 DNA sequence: TGTGCCAGCAGTACGCCGGGTGGAGCGGTCTACAATGAGCAGTTCTTC.

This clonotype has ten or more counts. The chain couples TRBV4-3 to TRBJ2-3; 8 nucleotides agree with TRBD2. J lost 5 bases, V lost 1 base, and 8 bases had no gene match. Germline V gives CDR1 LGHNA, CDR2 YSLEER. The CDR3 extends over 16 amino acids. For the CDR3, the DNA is TGCGCCAGCAGCCAAGTAAGCGGGAGCGGCGGAGATACGCAGTATTTT. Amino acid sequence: CASSQVSGSGGDTQYF.

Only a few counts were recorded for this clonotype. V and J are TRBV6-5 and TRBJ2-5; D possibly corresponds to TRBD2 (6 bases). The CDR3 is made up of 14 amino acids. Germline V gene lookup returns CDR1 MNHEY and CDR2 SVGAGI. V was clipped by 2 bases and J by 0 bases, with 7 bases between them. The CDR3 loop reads CASSYGGYQETQYF. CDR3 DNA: TGTGCCAGCAGTTACGGGGGGTACCAAGAGACCCAGTACTTC.

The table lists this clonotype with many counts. The CDR3 protein is CASSLGRVGQETQYF. CDR3 nucleotide sequence: TGTGCCAGCAGTTTAGGCAGGGTGGGCCAAGAGACCCAGTACTTC. The chain recombines TRBV12-3 or TRBV12-4 with TRBJ2-5, with D possibly matching TRBD1 (5 bases). V was pared by 1 base and J by 1 base, with 10 bases between. The CDR3 runs 15 residues.

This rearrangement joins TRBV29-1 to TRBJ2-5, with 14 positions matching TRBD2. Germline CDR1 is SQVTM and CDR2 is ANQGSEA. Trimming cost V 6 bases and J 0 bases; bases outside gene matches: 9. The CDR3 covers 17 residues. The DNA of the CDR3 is TGCAGCGTAAGGGGACTAGCGGGGGTCCCTTACCAAGAGACCCAGTACTTC. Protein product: CSVRGLAGVPYQETQYF.